Listed here are 29 T cell receptor beta chains from one sample, sequenced in a study of shared clonotypes between healthy human individuals. Clones were sequenced by immunoSEQ multiplex PCR, and TCRdb holds only the in-frame ones, with some missing. Among about 2.2 million clones listed, 90% to 95% were seen once. CD45RO-negative, CCR7-positively selected cells formed the naive CD8 fraction, excluding terminally differentiated effector memory CD45RA+ cells. Sequencing was carried out using naive CD8+ T cells from PBMCs. All receptors derive from a man younger than 35 in good health. Some clones in this sample may be carry-over from other donors' samples.

The rearrangement joins TRBV7-8 to TRBJ2-7; D is possibly TRBD1 (6 bases). This CDR3 spans 15 amino acids. Trimming stripped 5 bases from V and 2 bases from J, with 16 bases between. CDR1 SGHVS and CDR2 FQNEAQ come from the germline V gene. CDR3 nucleotides: TGTGCCAGCAGCCTAAGGGGGTCGGGAACCTACGAGCAGTACTTC. Translation: CASSLRGSGTYEQYF.

This chain uses TRBV28 with TRBJ2-7; 8 bases agree with TRBD2. The CDR3 consists of 15 residues. The V gene's germline CDR1 is MDHEN and CDR2 SYDVKM. J gave up 4 bases and V 2 bases, and 7 bases lay outside the gene matches. CDR3 bases: TGTGCCAGCAGTTTAGATAATAGCGGGGTATACGAGCAGTACTTC. Protein product: CASSLDNSGVYEQYF.

The chain has TRBV7-6 and TRBJ2-1; tentative D call: TRBD2 (5 bases). The CDR3 has 18 residues. The germline V and J ends were trimmed by 0 bases and 4 bases, with 19 bases remaining between them. Germline CDR1 reads SGHVS; CDR2 reads FNYEAQ. The CDR3 DNA is TGTGCCAGCAGCTTAGCAATGTCGGGAACTACAAGATACAATGAGCAGTTCTTC. Translated: CASSLAMSGTTRYNEQFF.

V and J are TRBV29-1 and TRBJ1-2; 8 nucleotides agree with TRBD1. The junction had 7 bases not matched to a gene; V was cut back by 6 bases and J by 4 bases. Germline V gene lookup returns CDR1 SQVTM and CDR2 ANQGSEA. The CDR3 loop spans 13 amino acids. DNA of the CDR3: TGCAGCGTACAGGGGGGTGCCCCCTATGGCTACACCTTC. Amino acid sequence: CSVQGGAPYGYTF.

The gene calls are TRBV7-9 and TRBJ2-5; TRBD2 matches 10 bases. This CDR3 region has 16 residues. Germline V lookup: CDR1 SEHNR, CDR2 FQNEAQ (reference sequence). J was trimmed by 2 bases and V by 1 base; bases with no gene match: 4. In DNA form, the CDR3 reads TGTGCCAGCAGCTTAGTACTAGCGGGACAACAAGAGACCCAGTACTTC. Amino acids: CASSLVLAGQQETQYF.

V is TRBV6-5 and J is TRBJ2-3; tentative D call: TRBD1 (6 bases). The CDR3 loop spans 14 amino acids. V was cut by 5 bases and J by 0 bases, with 9 bases left in between. The V gene's germline CDR1 is MNHEY and CDR2 SVGAGI. The CDR3 spells CASSTGPSTDTQYF. CDR3 coding DNA: TGTGCCAGCAGTACAGGGCCCAGCACAGATACGCAGTATTTT.

The genes are TRBV18 and TRBJ2-5; D is perhaps TRBD2 (6 bases). V dropped 3 bases and J dropped 5 bases, with 16 bases sitting between them. The germline V gene has CDR1 KGHSH and CDR2 LQKENI. CDR3 length: 15 amino acids. The CDR3 sequence: CASSPGRAGGETQYF. The CDR3 DNA reads as TGTGCCAGCTCACCCGGGCGTGCCGGAGGGGAGACCCAGTACTTC.

The V gene is TRBV6-5, the J gene TRBJ1-2; tentative D call: TRBD1 (6 bases). There are 13 residues in the CDR3. Germline V gene sequence: CDR1 MNHEY, CDR2 SVGAGI. V dropped 5 bases and J dropped 7 bases, with 14 bases sitting between them. CDR3 DNA sequence: TGTGCCAGCAGTACGCACAGGGTCCCTGGCTACACCTTC. This encodes CASSTHRVPGYTF.

The chain employs TRBV5-6 and TRBJ2-7; 8 bases agree with TRBD1. This CDR3 spans 15 amino acids. In germline, CDR1 is SGHDT, CDR2 YYEEEE. J lost 4 bases, V lost 4 bases, and 10 bases had no gene match. The CDR3 region has the DNA TGTGCCAGCAGCACACCAGGACAGGGAGTTTACGAGCAGTACTTC. Translated: CASSTPGQGVYEQYF.

The chain is built from TRBV7-9 and TRBJ1-4, with a possible D match to TRBD1 (5 bases). CDR1 is SEHNR, CDR2 FQNEAQ, per germline (reference sequence). V lost 7 bases to trimming and J lost 7 bases, with 19 bases between them. The CDR3 extends over 15 amino acids. CDR3 amino acids: CASTPSGRVGEKLFF. CDR3 nucleotides: TGTGCCAGCACCCCCTCGGGGCGGGTTGGTGAAAAACTGTTTTTT.

About this clone: Additional DNA sequences in this sample encode the identical CDR3. V is TRBV7-8 and J is TRBJ1-3; 8 bases align to TRBD1. The CDR3 has 15 residues. CDR1 SGHVS and CDR2 FQNEAQ come from the germline V gene. J gave up 0 bases and V 5 bases, and 3 bases lay outside the gene matches. CDR3 sequence: CASSSTGGSGNTIYF. Written as DNA, the CDR3 is TGTGCCAGCAGCAGCACAGGGGGCTCTGGAAACACCATATATTTT.

V usage is TRBV9 and J usage is TRBJ2-1; D may be TRBD1 or TRBD2 (5 bases each). This CDR3 contains 16 residues. The V end lost 5 bases, the J end lost 8 bases, and 23 bases lay between the germline ends. CDR1 SGDLS and CDR2 YYNGEE come from the germline V gene. CDR3 DNA sequence: TGTGCCAGCAGTGCCCCCCTTAGGGGAGCGTCCGATGAGCAGTTCTTC. This gives the protein CASSAPLRGASDEQFF. Looking up the rest from reference TRBV9 and TRBJ2-1 gives the full variable domain: DSGVTQTPKHLITATGQRVTLRCSPRSGDLSVYWYQQSLDQGLQFLIQYYNGEERAKGNILERFSAQQFPDLHSELNLSSLELGDSALYFCASSAPLRGASDEQFFGPGTRLTVL.

This rearrangement joins TRBV27 to TRBJ2-1, with 13 positions matching TRBD2. The germline V gene encodes CDR1 MNHEY and CDR2 SMNVEV (reference sequence). The CDR3 contains 19 residues. J gave up 6 bases and V 4 bases, and 15 bases lay outside the gene matches. CDR3 residues: CASSSQLTSGRWPGNEQFF. The CDR3 DNA reads as TGTGCCAGCAGTTCTCAGCTGACTAGCGGGAGGTGGCCCGGCAATGAGCAGTTCTTC.

The chain recombines TRBV5-6 with TRBJ2-7, with TRBD1 matching over 7 bases. CDR1 is SGHDT, CDR2 YYEEEE, per germline. This CDR3 region has 15 residues. Trimming cost V 4 bases and J 0 bases; bases outside gene matches: 7. The CDR3 sequence is CASSPGQVSSYEQYF. The CDR3 DNA sequence: TGTGCCAGCAGCCCCGGACAGGTTAGCTCCTACGAGCAGTACTTC.

This chain connects TRBV27 to TRBJ2-7; D is uncertain. Germline loops: CDR1 MNHEY, CDR2 SMNVEV (reference sequence). The CDR3 is made up of 15 amino acids. V was clipped by 10 bases and J by 0 bases, with 19 bases between them. CDR3 bases: TGTGCCACCATGAATTCAGCCGCGTCCTCCTACGAGCAGTACTTC. Translation gives CATMNSAASSYEQYF.

This rearrangement joins TRBV9 to TRBJ2-1; TRBD2 might be the D (6 bases). The CDR3 covers 16 residues. Deletions cut 2 bases from V and 8 bases from J, with 20 bases between. Germline CDR1 and CDR2: SGDLS and YYNGEE. The CDR3 here is CASSVSRDSGGYEQFF. CDR3 bases: TGTGCCAGCAGCGTGTCCCGGGACTCCGGAGGGTATGAGCAGTTCTTC.

This clone was seen more than once but under ten times. Different DNA sequences within this sample yield the same CDR3. V and J are TRBV29-1 and TRBJ1-1; D gene uncertain. The CDR3 spans 12 residues. Trimming shortened V by 3 bases and J by 1 base, and 6 bases separated the two germline ends. From germline, CDR1 is SQVTM and CDR2 ANQGSEA. DNA of the CDR3: TGCAGCGTTGACGGCGGGAACACTGAAGCTTTCTTT. It codes for CSVDGGNTEAFF.

The chain recombines TRBV9 with TRBJ1-1; D is unclear. With 3 bases removed from V and 1 base from J, the gap between germline ends came to 10 bases. This CDR3 is 14 amino acids long. The germline CDR1 and CDR2 sequences are SGDLS and YYNGEE. DNA for the CDR3: TGTGCCAGCAGCGCCTGGGGAGGGAACACTGAAGCTTTCTTT. It is translated as CASSAWGGNTEAFF.

V and J are TRBV19 and TRBJ1-1; D gene unclear. Germline CDR1 LNHDA, CDR2 SQIVND (reference sequence). The CDR3 consists of 15 residues. Trimming stripped 5 bases from V and 1 base from J, with 14 bases between. CDR3 sequence: CASSLLRGSNTEAFF. The CDR3 bases are TGTGCCAGTAGTCTCCTTCGAGGGTCGAACACTGAAGCTTTCTTT.

The gene calls are TRBV27 and TRBJ2-1; 8 bases fit TRBD2. Trimming at V came to 6 bases and at J to 6 bases, leaving 13 bases not matched to a gene. There are 16 residues in the CDR3. Looked up from germline, CDR1 is MNHEY and CDR2 is SMNVEV (reference sequence). The CDR3 region has the DNA TGTGCCAGCAGCTGGGGAGCGGGAGAACGGATCAATGAGCAGTTCTTC. This encodes CASSWGAGERINEQFF.

This clone was recorded only once. The gene calls are TRBV28 and TRBJ2-1; tentatively, D is TRBD1 or TRBD2 (5 bases each). The CDR3 has 15 amino acids. Trimming pared 5 bases from V and 7 bases from J, leaving 18 bases between. CDR1 is MDHEN and CDR2 is SYDVKM in the germline V gene. CDR3 coding DNA: TGTGCCAGCAGTGCCGGGACCGCACCCGGGAATGAGCAGTTCTTC. Encoded protein: CASSAGTAPGNEQFF. Full variable domain (outside the CDR3, taken from reference TRBV28 and TRBJ2-1): DVKVTQSSRYLVKRTGEKVFLECVQDMDHENMFWYRQDPGLGLRLIYFSYDVKMKEKGDIPEGYSVSREKKERFSLILESASTNQTSMYLCASSAGTAPGNEQFFGPGTRLTVL.

The chain links TRBV29-1 to TRBJ2-1, with D uncertain. Germline CDR1 reads SQVTM; CDR2 reads ANQGSEA. V lost 8 bases and J lost 9, with 14 bases in between. The CDR3 totals 11 residues. The CDR3: CSILTVGEQFF. The CDR3 region has the DNA TGCAGCATCCTGACGGTCGGTGAGCAGTTCTTC.

This chain joins TRBV7-2 and TRBJ2-7, with TRBD2 matching over 9 bases. CDR3 length equals 15 residues. Germline V lookup: CDR1 SGHTA, CDR2 FQGNSA. V shed 5 bases and J 0 bases; nucleotides not matched to a gene: 5. The CDR3 reads CASSPGLATSYEQYF. The CDR3 DNA reads as TGTGCCAGCAGCCCAGGACTAGCGACCTCCTACGAGCAGTACTTC.

The rearrangement joins TRBV19 to TRBJ1-1; TRBD1 matches at 7 bases. This CDR3 spans 14 amino acids. CDR1 is LNHDA, CDR2 SQIVND, per germline (reference sequence). V lost 6 bases and J lost 0; bases outside the gene matches: 4. The CDR3, as DNA: TGTGCCAGTAGAGAGACAGGGATGAACACTGAAGCTTTCTTT. It codes for CASRETGMNTEAFF.

V usage is TRBV11-2 and J usage is TRBJ2-7, with 7 bases that match TRBD2. CDR1 and CDR2 from the germline V gene are SGHAT and FQNNGV. The V segment lost 1 base and the J segment 5 bases; nucleotides outside the gene matches: 8. The CDR3 is 15 residues long. CDR3 coding DNA: TGTGCCAGCAGCTTAGGGGGAGCGGGAAGGAACGAGCAGTACTTC. It yields the protein CASSLGGAGRNEQYF.

In its sample, this clone was seen once. This chain links TRBV27 with TRBJ2-7; tentatively, D is TRBD2 (7 bases). The length of the CDR3 is 15 residues. In germline, CDR1 is MNHEY, CDR2 SMNVEV (reference sequence). V was pared by 1 base and J by 2 bases, with 12 bases between. DNA of the CDR3: TGTGCCAGCAGTTTATATGGGGGGGCAACCTACGAGCAGTACTTC. It codes for CASSLYGGATYEQYF.

This chain connects TRBV5-1 to TRBJ1-1; 7 bases match TRBD1. V lost 6 bases and J lost 5; bases outside the gene matches: 10. Germline loops: CDR1 SGHRS, CDR2 YFSETQ. The CDR3 consists of 14 residues. CDR3 nucleotides: TGCGCCAGCACCGACGTAACAGGGGTTACTGAAGCTTTCTTT. This codes for CASTDVTGVTEAFF.

The chain links TRBV14 to TRBJ1-1, with 7 bases identical to TRBD1. The CDR3 sequence is 15 residues long. V lost 4 bases, J lost 1 base, and 6 bases stayed unmatched. The germline CDR1 and CDR2 sequences are SGHDN and FVKESK. The CDR3 region is CASSRRTGQNTEAFF. The CDR3 DNA reads TGTGCCAGCAGCCGGAGGACAGGCCAGAACACTGAAGCTTTCTTT.

With regard to this clone: The sample carries other DNA sequences with the same CDR3. The gene calls are TRBV28 and TRBJ2-1; D remains unclear. The CDR3 is 14 amino acids. V dropped 2 bases and J dropped 2 bases, with 7 bases sitting between them. Germline V gives CDR1 MDHEN, CDR2 SYDVKM. CDR3 nucleotides: TGTGCCAGCAGTTTAGCGGCGGCCTACAATGAGCAGTTCTTC. Its protein product is CASSLAAAYNEQFF.